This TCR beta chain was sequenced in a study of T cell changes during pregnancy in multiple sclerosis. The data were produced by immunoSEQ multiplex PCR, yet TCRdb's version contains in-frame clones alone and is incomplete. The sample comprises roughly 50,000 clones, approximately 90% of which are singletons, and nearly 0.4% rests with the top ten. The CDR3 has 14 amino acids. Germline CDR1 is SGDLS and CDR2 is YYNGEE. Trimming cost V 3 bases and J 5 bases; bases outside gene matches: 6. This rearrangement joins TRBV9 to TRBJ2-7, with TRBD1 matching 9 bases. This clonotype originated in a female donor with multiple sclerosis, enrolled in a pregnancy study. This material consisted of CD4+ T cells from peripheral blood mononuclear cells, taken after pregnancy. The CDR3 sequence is CASSDRDRADEQYF. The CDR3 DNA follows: TGTGCCAGCAGCGACCGGGACAGGGCCGACGAGCAGTACTTC.